Many counts were recorded for the clone carrying this T cell receptor (beta chain). Its antigen remains unidentified. The blood was taken when hyperthyroidism was first diagnosed, before any ophthalmopathy symptoms showed up. Germline V gene lookup returns CDR1 SGHVS and CDR2 FNYEAQ. CDR3 length equals 14 residues. With V trimmed by 5 bases and J by 6 bases, 8 bases remained unmatched. RNA transcripts served as the template for amplifying TCR beta CDR3 regions. A set of HTBI primers served as the primers for a first-round RT-PCR of the TCR CDR3. One entry per CDR3 protein, called by TCRdb with MiXCR from the multiplex PCR reads. Of approximately 370,000 distinct CDR3 sequences listed, approximately 17% are singletons. This sample stems from a study of T cells in Graves' hyperthyroidism and ophthalmopathy. Turning to the study itself: At the time of initial diagnosis and before any treatment, peripheral blood was collected.

Regarding the study as a whole: Ophthalmopathy onset followed model prediction by a median about six months.

The sequenced sample was blood. This chain connects TRBV7-6 to TRBJ1-1; 8 bases are a match to TRBD1. The clonotype originates from a young woman with Graves' hyperthyroidism that later progressed to Graves' ophthalmopathy. CDR3 amino acids: CASSRSGTGSEAFF. The CDR3 bases are TGTGCCAGCAGCCGATCCGGGACAGGTTCTGAAGCTTTCTTT.